These 6 T cell receptor beta chains were all obtained from the same sample, sequenced in a study of shared clonotypes between healthy human individuals. Data came from immunoSEQ multiplex PCR; TCRdb stores just in-frame clones and leaves some out. The data hold around 700,000 clones, with more than 70% observed a single time. Sequenced: memory CD4+ T cells sorted from blood. Subset of the sample: CD45RA-negative fraction. The receptor source for this set is a woman in her 30s in good health.

This clone has only a few counts. This chain connects TRBV28 to TRBJ2-1; D gene ambiguous. The germline V gene has CDR1 MDHEN and CDR2 SYDVKM. Trimming removed 6 bases from V and 4 bases from J, with 4 bases in between. This CDR3 comprises 11 residues. CDR3 coding DNA: TGTGCCAGCAGGGGATACAATGAGCAGTTCTTC. Translation gives CASRGYNEQFF. The variable domain in full, with the rest retrieved from reference TRBV28 and TRBJ2-1, is DVKVTQSSRYLVKRTGEKVFLECVQDMDHENMFWYRQDPGLGLRLIYFSYDVKMKEKGDIPEGYSVSREKKERFSLILESASTNQTSMYLCASRGYNEQFFGPGTRLTVL.

This clone was seen only a few times. The rearrangement uses TRBV7-9 and TRBJ2-7, with unresolved D. The length of the CDR3 is 13 residues. Between the trimmed V and J ends, which lost 0 bases and 4 bases, there was a span of 7 bases. Germline V gene data show CDR1 as SEHNR and CDR2 as FQNEAQ (reference sequence). The CDR3 nucleotides are TGTGCCAGCAGCTTAGCGCTGGGTTACGAGCAGTACTTC. It translates to CASSLALGYEQYF.

The rearrangement uses TRBV6-4 and TRBJ2-1; D possibly corresponds to TRBD2 (6 bases). Germline-derived CDR1 and CDR2 are MRHNA and SNTAGT. The V and J ends lost 7 bases and 2 bases respectively, with 15 bases between them. The CDR3 spans 15 residues. CDR3 coding DNA: TGTGCCAGCAAAGTACGGGACTCACCCTACAATGAGCAGTTCTTC. This encodes CASKVRDSPYNEQFF.

The chain is built from TRBV27 and TRBJ2-7; D is possibly TRBD1 (5 bases). This CDR3 comprises 13 residues. Deletions cut 3 bases from V and 5 bases from J, with 11 bases between. Germline CDR1 MNHEY, CDR2 SMNVEV (reference sequence). CDR3 sequence reads: CASSFQGTDEQYF. The CDR3 DNA is TGTGCCAGCAGTTTCCAGGGTACCGACGAGCAGTACTTC.

The gene calls are TRBV7-7 and TRBJ2-3; 9 nucleotides align to TRBD1. With 8 bases clipped from V and 2 bases from J, the junction kept 5 bases outside the gene matches. Germline lookup yields CDR1 SSHAT and CDR2 FNYEAQ (reference sequence). The CDR3 loop spans 14 amino acids. CDR3 amino acids: CASEGQGPTDTQYF. CDR3 coding DNA: TGTGCCAGCGAGGGACAGGGCCCCACAGATACGCAGTATTTT.

At least ten counts were recorded for this clone. The genes are TRBV2 and TRBJ1-5; D gene ambiguous. With 0 bases removed from V and 5 bases from J, the gap between germline ends came to 5 bases. Per germline, CDR1 SNHLY and CDR2 FYNNEI. The CDR3 extends over 13 amino acids. CDR3 bases: TGTGCCAGCAGTGAAGCCTACGATCAGCCCCAGCATTTT. This sequence encodes CASSEAYDQPQHF.